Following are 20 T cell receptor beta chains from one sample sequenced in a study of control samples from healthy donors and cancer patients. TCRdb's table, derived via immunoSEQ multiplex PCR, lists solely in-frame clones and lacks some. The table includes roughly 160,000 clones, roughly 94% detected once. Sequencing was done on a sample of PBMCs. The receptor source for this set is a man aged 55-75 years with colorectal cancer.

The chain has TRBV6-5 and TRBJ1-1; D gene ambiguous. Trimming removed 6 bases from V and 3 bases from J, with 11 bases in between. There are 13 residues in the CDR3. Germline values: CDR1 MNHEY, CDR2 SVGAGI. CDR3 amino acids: CASRVQWDTEAFF. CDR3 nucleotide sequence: TGTGCCAGCAGGGTACAATGGGACACTGAAGCTTTCTTT.

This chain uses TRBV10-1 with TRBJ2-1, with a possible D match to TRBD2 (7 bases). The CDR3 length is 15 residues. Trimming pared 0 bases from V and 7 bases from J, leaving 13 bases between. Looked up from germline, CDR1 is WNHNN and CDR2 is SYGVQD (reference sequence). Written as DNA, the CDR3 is TGCGCCAGCAGTGAGTCGAGGGGGGGGTGGAATGAGCAGTTCTTC. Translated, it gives CASSESRGGWNEQFF.

CDR3 DNA sequence: TGTGCCAGCAGTGATTACAAAAACACCGGGGAGCTGTTTTTT. Translating it yields CASSDYKNTGELFF. The chain has TRBV6-4 and TRBJ2-2; D remains ambiguous. V was cut by 3 bases and J by 2 bases, with 7 bases left in between. The germline gives CDR1 MRHNA, CDR2 SNTAGT. The CDR3 totals 14 residues.

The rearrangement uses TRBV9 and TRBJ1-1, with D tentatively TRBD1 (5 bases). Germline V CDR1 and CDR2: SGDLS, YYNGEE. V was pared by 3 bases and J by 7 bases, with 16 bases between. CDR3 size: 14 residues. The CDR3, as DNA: TGTGCCAGCAGCGGGGTCGGCAGGGTGGATGAAGCTTTCTTT. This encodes CASSGVGRVDEAFF.

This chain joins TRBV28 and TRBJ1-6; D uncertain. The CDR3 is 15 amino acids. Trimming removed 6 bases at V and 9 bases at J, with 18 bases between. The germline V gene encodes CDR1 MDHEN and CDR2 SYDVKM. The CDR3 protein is CASRSSQRGISPLHF. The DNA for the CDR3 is TGTGCCAGCAGAAGTTCCCAACGAGGTATTTCACCCCTCCACTTT.

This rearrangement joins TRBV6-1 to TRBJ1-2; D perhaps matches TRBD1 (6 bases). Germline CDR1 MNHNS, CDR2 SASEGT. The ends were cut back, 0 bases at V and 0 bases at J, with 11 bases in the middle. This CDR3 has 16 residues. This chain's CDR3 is CASSEAYSGANYGYTF. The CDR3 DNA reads TGTGCCAGCAGTGAAGCATATTCAGGGGCTAACTATGGCTACACCTTC.

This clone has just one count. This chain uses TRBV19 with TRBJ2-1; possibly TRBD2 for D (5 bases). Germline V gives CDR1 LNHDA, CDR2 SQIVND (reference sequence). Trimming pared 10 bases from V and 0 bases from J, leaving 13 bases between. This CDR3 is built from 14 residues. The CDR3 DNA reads TGTGCCACCTCCTTTGGAGGCTCCTACAATGAGCAGTTCTTC. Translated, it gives CATSFGGSYNEQFF.

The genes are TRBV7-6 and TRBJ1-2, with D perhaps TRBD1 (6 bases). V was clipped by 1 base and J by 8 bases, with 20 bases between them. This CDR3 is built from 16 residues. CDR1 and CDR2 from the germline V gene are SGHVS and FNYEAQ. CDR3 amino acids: CASSLVGTPSGWGYTF. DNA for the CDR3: TGTGCCAGCAGCTTAGTCGGGACACCGTCGGGATGGGGCTACACCTTC.

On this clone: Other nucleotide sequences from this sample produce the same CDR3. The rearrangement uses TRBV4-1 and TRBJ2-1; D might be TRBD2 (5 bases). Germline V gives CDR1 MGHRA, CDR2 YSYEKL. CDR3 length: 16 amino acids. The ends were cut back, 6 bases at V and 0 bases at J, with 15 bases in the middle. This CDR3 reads CASSPVDSRSYNEQFF. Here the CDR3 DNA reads TGCGCCAGCAGTCCTGTGGACTCACGCTCCTACAATGAGCAGTTCTTC.

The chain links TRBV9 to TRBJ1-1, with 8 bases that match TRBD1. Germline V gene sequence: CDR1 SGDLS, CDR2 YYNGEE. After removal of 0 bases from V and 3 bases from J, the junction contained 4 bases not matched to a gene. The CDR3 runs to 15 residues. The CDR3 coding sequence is TGTGCCAGCAGCGTAGGGGGACAGGAATACACTGAAGCTTTCTTT. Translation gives CASSVGGQEYTEAFF.

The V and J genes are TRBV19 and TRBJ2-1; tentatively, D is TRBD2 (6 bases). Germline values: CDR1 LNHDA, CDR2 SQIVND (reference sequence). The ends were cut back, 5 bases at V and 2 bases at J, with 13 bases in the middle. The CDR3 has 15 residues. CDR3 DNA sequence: TGTGCCAGTAGTCCCCGAGGGGAGGCCTACAATGAGCAGTTCTTC. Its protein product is CASSPRGEAYNEQFF. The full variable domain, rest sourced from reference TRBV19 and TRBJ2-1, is DGGITQSPKYLFRKEGQNVTLSCEQNLNHDAMYWYRQDPGQGLRLIYYSQIVNDFQKGDIAEGYSVSREKKESFPLTVTSAQKNPTAFYLCASSPRGEAYNEQFFGPGTRLTVL.

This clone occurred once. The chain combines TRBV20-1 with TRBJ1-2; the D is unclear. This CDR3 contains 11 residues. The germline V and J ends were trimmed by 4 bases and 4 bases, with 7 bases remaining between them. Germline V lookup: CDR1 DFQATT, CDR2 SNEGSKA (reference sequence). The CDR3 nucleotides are TGCAGTGCTATTCACAGCTATGGCTACACCTTC. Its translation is CSAIHSYGYTF.

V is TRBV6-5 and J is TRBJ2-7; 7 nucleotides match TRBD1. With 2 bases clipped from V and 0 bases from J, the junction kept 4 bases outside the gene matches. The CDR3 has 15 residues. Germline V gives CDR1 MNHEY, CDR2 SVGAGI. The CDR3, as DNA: TGTGCCAGCAGTTACACAGGGGAAAGCTCCTACGAGCAGTACTTC. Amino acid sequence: CASSYTGESSYEQYF.

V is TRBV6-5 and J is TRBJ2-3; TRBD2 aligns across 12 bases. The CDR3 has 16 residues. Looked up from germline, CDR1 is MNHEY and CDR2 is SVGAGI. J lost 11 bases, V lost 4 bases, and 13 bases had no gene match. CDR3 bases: TGTGCCAGCAGTTCCACTTCGCGGACTAGCGGGGTGGGGCAGTATTTT. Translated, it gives CASSSTSRTSGVGQYF.

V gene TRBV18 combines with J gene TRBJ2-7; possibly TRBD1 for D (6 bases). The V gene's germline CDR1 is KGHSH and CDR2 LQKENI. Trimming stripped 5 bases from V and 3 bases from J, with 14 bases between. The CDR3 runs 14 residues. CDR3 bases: TGTGCCAGCTCATTCTCCGGGACATTCTACGAGCAGTACTTC. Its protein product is CASSFSGTFYEQYF.

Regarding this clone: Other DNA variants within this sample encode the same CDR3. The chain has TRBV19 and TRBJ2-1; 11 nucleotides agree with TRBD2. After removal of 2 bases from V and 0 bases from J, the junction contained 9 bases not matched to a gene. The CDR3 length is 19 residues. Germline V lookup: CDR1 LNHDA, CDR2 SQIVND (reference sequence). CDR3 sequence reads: CASSIRGLAGGRSYNEQFF. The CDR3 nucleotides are TGTGCCAGTAGTATACGGGGGCTAGCGGGGGGCCGCTCCTACAATGAGCAGTTCTTC.

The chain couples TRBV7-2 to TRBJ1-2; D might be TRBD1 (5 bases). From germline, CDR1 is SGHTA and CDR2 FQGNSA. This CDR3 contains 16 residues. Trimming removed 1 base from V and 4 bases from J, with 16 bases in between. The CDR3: CASSLVGRVGSYGYTF. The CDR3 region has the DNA TGTGCCAGCAGCTTAGTCGGCAGGGTAGGCAGCTATGGCTACACCTTC.

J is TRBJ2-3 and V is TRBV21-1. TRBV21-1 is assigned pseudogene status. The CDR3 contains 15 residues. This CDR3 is CASSKELRPTDTQYF. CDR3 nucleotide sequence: TGTGCCAGCAGCAAAGAACTTAGACCCACAGATACGCAGTATTTT.

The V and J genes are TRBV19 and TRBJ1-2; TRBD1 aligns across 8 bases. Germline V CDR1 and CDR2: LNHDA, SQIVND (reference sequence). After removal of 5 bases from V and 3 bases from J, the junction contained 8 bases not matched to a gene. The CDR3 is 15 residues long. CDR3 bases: TGTGCCAGTAGTCCGAGGACAGGGACGGACTATGGCTACACCTTC. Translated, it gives CASSPRTGTDYGYTF.

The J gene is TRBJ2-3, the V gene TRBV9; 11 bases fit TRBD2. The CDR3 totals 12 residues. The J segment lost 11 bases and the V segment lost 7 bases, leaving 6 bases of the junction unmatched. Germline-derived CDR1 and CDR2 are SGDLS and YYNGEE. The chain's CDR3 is CASGVGTSGQYF. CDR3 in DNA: TGTGCCAGCGGGGTAGGGACTAGCGGGCAGTATTTT.